The 23 T cell receptor beta chains presented below share a single source sample, sequenced in a study of identical twins. TCRdb itself ran the 5' RACE reads through MiXCR, one entry per CDR3 protein. The sample records some 900,000 distinct CDR3 sequences, 9% to 15% being singletons. The data were also submitted as part of a second study, on yellow fever vaccine responses in identical twins.

Input material: PBMCs. These receptors were collected from a young woman in good health.

This clonotype was counted only a few times. The chain couples TRBV7-8 to TRBJ2-6, with 12 bases identical to TRBD1. Trimming cost V 5 bases and J 4 bases; bases outside gene matches: 6. The CDR3 covers 17 residues. Germline CDR1 reads SGHVS; CDR2 reads FQNEAQ. The CDR3 DNA sequence: TGTGCCAGCAGCGCGGGACAGGGGGCTTCGGGGGCCAACGTCCTGACTTTC. This gives the protein CASSAGQGASGANVLTF. Full variable domain (outside the CDR3, taken from reference TRBV7-8 and TRBJ2-6): GAGVSQSPRYKVAKRGQDVALRCDPISGHVSLFWYQQALGQGPEFLTYFQNEAQLDKSGLPSDRFFAERPEGSVSTLKIQRTQQEDSAVYLCASSAGQGASGANVLTFGAGSRLTVL.

The V gene is TRBV6-1, the J gene TRBJ1-2; 8 bases fit TRBD1. Trimming removed 0 bases from V and 4 bases from J; junction bases left unmatched: 7. This CDR3 spans 16 amino acids. In germline, CDR1 is MNHNS, CDR2 SASEGT. This CDR3 is CASSEALAGGGYGYTF. CDR3 nucleotides: TGTGCCAGCAGTGAAGCGCTGGCAGGGGGCGGCTATGGCTACACCTTC.

The chain combines TRBV5-1 with TRBJ2-4; D uncertain. With 4 bases removed from V and 0 bases from J, the gap between germline ends came to 17 bases. Germline V gene lookup returns CDR1 SGHRS and CDR2 YFSETQ. CDR3 length: 17 residues. In nucleotides, the CDR3 is TGCGCCAGCAGCCTACCGTCCAGCCATATAGCCAAAAACATTCAGTACTTC. As protein: CASSLPSSHIAKNIQYF.

This chain joins TRBV5-1 and TRBJ1-1; 10 bases map to TRBD1. Germline CDR1 is SGHRS and CDR2 is YFSETQ. The CDR3 length is 15 residues. V lost 5 bases and J lost 4; bases outside the gene matches: 8. The CDR3 DNA is TGCGCCAGCAGACAGAGACAGGGGGCGGGCACTGAAGCTTTCTTT. Amino acid sequence: CASRQRQGAGTEAFF. Combining the CDR3 with reference TRBV5-1 and TRBJ1-1 gives the whole variable domain KAGVTQTPRYLIKTRGQQVTLSCSPISGHRSVSWYQQTPGQGLQFLFEYFSETQRNKGNFPGRFSGRQFSNSRSEMNVSTLELGDSALYLCASRQRQGAGTEAFFGQGTRLTVV.

V gene TRBV18 combines with J gene TRBJ2-7; D might be TRBD1 (6 bases). Germline CDR1 and CDR2: KGHSH and LQKENI. The V and J ends lost 3 bases and 6 bases respectively, with 12 bases between them. This CDR3 has 13 residues. The DNA of the CDR3 is TGTGCCAGCTCACCTAAGGGGGAATCCGAGCAGTACTTC. This gives the protein CASSPKGESEQYF.

This clonotype showed up just a few times. The V call is TRBV20-1, the J call TRBJ2-1; 8 positions match TRBD1. After removal of 4 bases from V and 3 bases from J, the junction contained 5 bases not matched to a gene. CDR3 length: 14 residues. Germline CDR1 reads DFQATT; CDR2 reads SNEGSKA (reference sequence). As DNA, the CDR3 is TGCAGTGCTACGGACAGGGATCGCTACAATGAGCAGTTCTTC. Translation gives CSATDRDRYNEQFF.

This sequence joins TRBV12-3 or TRBV12-4 and TRBJ2-1; a possible D gene is TRBD1 (6 bases). Trimming shortened V by 3 bases and J by 10 bases, and 10 bases separated the two germline ends. The CDR3 sequence is 12 residues long. CDR3 protein: CASSFRTVEQFF. Here the CDR3 DNA reads TGTGCCAGCAGTTTTCGGACAGTGGAGCAGTTCTTC.

The chain recombines TRBV12-3 or TRBV12-4 with TRBJ1-1; the D is unclear. The CDR3 contains 15 residues. V lost 2 bases to trimming and J lost 1 base, with 11 bases between them. The CDR3 reads CASSLLGLANTEAFF. DNA for the CDR3: TGTGCCAGCAGTTTACTCGGACTGGCGAACACTGAAGCTTTCTTT.

This clonotype was seen only a few times. This rearrangement joins TRBV5-1 to TRBJ1-4; D is perhaps TRBD1 (5 bases). Trimming took 3 bases from V and 4 from J, leaving 13 bases between them. The CDR3 spans 15 residues. Germline V gene sequence: CDR1 SGHRS, CDR2 YFSETQ. The CDR3, as DNA: TGCGCCAGCAGCTCCTTCGGGGACGGTAATGAAAAACTGTTTTTT. Translating it yields CASSSFGDGNEKLFF.

The chain uses TRBV3-1 and TRBJ1-3; TRBD1 might be the D (5 bases). Trimming took 5 bases from V and 0 from J, leaving 8 bases between them. Germline loops: CDR1 LGHDT, CDR2 YNNKEL (reference sequence). The CDR3 totals 14 residues. Written as DNA, the CDR3 is TGTGCCAGCAGCTACAGGAACTCTGGAAACACCATATATTTT. Its translation: CASSYRNSGNTIYF.

This clonotype was counted a few times. The chain links TRBV20-1 to TRBJ2-3; D unclear. Trimming removed 1 base from V and 2 bases from J, with 13 bases in between. From germline, CDR1 is DFQATT and CDR2 SNEGSKA (reference sequence). The CDR3 extends over 15 amino acids. The CDR3 sequence: CSARASERNTDTQYF. In nucleotides, the CDR3 is TGCAGTGCTAGAGCCAGTGAGCGAAACACAGATACGCAGTATTTT.

There are a few counts of this clonotype. The J gene is TRBJ2-2, the V gene TRBV27, with 7 positions matching TRBD2. Germline V lookup: CDR1 MNHEY, CDR2 SMNVEV (reference sequence). With 3 bases clipped from V and 5 bases from J, the junction kept 9 bases outside the gene matches. The CDR3 extends over 16 amino acids. CDR3 DNA sequence: TGTGCCAGCAGTTTGAAGTACGGGGAGGGAACCGGGGAGCTGTTTTTT. Protein product: CASSLKYGEGTGELFF.

This clonotype has a count of ten or more. This chain uses TRBV20-1 with TRBJ1-1; TRBD1 matches 8 bases. From germline, CDR1 is DFQATT and CDR2 SNEGSKA (reference sequence). V was clipped by 1 base and J by 0 bases; unmatched bases: 13. The CDR3 loop spans 18 amino acids. The CDR3 here is CSARVYRTGIGVNTEAFF. For the CDR3, the DNA is TGCAGTGCTAGAGTTTATAGGACAGGGATTGGGGTGAACACTGAAGCTTTCTTT.

V gene TRBV29-1 combines with J gene TRBJ2-1; no clear D gene. The germline V and J ends were trimmed by 5 bases and 2 bases, with 10 bases remaining between them. The CDR3 covers 13 residues. Germline loops: CDR1 SQVTM, CDR2 ANQGSEA. The CDR3 here is CSVLGGPYNEQFF. The CDR3 region has the DNA TGCAGCGTTTTAGGTGGCCCCTACAATGAGCAGTTCTTC.

This clonotype was seen a few times. This chain uses TRBV5-6 with TRBJ2-7; 9 positions agree with TRBD2. V gave up 4 bases and J gave up 3 bases; unmatched junction bases: 14. The CDR3 spans 17 residues. Germline-derived CDR1 and CDR2 are SGHDT and YYEEEE. The CDR3 nucleotides read TGTGCCAGCAGCACAGACAGTAGCGGGGGAGAACTCTACGAGCAGTACGTC. This sequence encodes CASSTDSSGGELYEQYV.

This clonotype was counted only a few times. The V gene is TRBV20-1, the J gene TRBJ2-2; 7 bases map to TRBD1. Germline CDR1 reads DFQATT; CDR2 reads SNEGSKA (reference sequence). This CDR3 region has 14 residues. The CDR3 region is CGLRGQDNTGELFF. CDR3 nucleotide sequence: TGCGGCCTGCGCGGACAGGACAACACCGGGGAGCTGTTTTTT.

This clonotype was picked up a small number of times. The chain has TRBV11-2 and TRBJ2-3; D is possibly TRBD2 (7 bases). CDR1 and CDR2 (germline): SGHAT, FQNNGV. The CDR3 is made up of 17 amino acids. V lost 2 bases to trimming and J lost 5 bases, with 20 bases between them. The CDR3 DNA is TGTGCCAGCAGCTTAAGCTACCAAGGGGGGGGCGGAGATACGCAGTATTTT. Translated: CASSLSYQGGGGDTQYF.

There are a few counts of this clonotype. The genes are TRBV9 and TRBJ2-1; D is uncertain. CDR3 length: 13 residues. Germline V gives CDR1 SGDLS, CDR2 YYNGEE. Trimming took off 3 bases at V and 10 bases at J, with 14 bases between the two ends. This CDR3 is CASSEGPSEEQFF. CDR3 sequence (DNA): TGTGCCAGCAGCGAAGGGCCCTCGGAGGAGCAGTTCTTC.

This clonotype was counted a few times. The V and J genes are TRBV11-2 and TRBJ2-2, with 7 nucleotides matching TRBD2. Losses at the gene ends were 8 bases for V and 7 bases for J; bases not matched to a gene: 16. Germline V lookup: CDR1 SGHAT, CDR2 FQNNGV. The CDR3 has 16 residues. CDR3 bases: TGTGCCAGCGGACCATCGGTGGGGGGGTCGGTCGGGGAGCTGTTTTTT. Protein: CASGPSVGGSVGELFF.

V is TRBV10-3 and J is TRBJ2-1; D ambiguous. The CDR3 extends over 13 amino acids. The germline CDR1 and CDR2 sequences are ENHRY and SYGVKD. V gave up 5 bases and J gave up 4 bases, with 9 bases separating them. The CDR3 DNA follows: TGTGCCATCAGTCCCCGTACATACAATGAGCAGTTCTTC. This translates into CAISPRTYNEQFF.

A few counts support this clonotype. This chain uses TRBV20-1 with TRBJ2-2, with TRBD2 identical over 9 bases. The V gene's germline CDR1 is DFQATT and CDR2 SNEGSKA (reference sequence). The CDR3 has 13 amino acids. J was trimmed by 4 bases and V by 5 bases; bases with no gene match: 2. The CDR3 DNA follows: TGCAGTGCTGCGGGAGGGTTCACCGGGGAGCTGTTTTTT. It codes for CSAAGGFTGELFF.

V is TRBV10-3 and J is TRBJ2-2; TRBD2 matches 13 bases. Germline CDR1 and CDR2: ENHRY and SYGVKD. V shed 5 bases and J 2 bases; nucleotides not matched to a gene: 5. This CDR3 is 17 amino acids long. The CDR3 nucleotides read TGTGCCATCAGTAAGACTAGCGGGAGGACCAACACCGGGGAGCTGTTTTTT. Its protein product is CAISKTSGRTNTGELFF.

The rearrangement joins TRBV11-2 to TRBJ2-3; D is perhaps TRBD2 (6 bases). The CDR3 totals 15 residues. V was cut by 6 bases and J by 5 bases, with 18 bases left in between. Germline V gene lookup returns CDR1 SGHAT and CDR2 FQNNGV. The CDR3 here is CASSGAVLEGDTQYF. DNA for the CDR3: TGTGCCAGCAGTGGCGCGGTCCTGGAGGGAGATACGCAGTATTTT.